A single sample is the source of the 10 T cell receptor beta chains below, sequenced in a study of cytomegalovirus exposure and HLA in healthy donors. 13 Jbeta primers and 60 Vbeta primers were used for the PCR. The data were produced by immunoSEQ multiplex PCR, yet TCRdb's version contains in-frame clones alone and is incomplete. This table has roughly 150,000 clones, around four fifths appearing once. Specimen: PBMCs. These receptors were collected from a woman between 18 and 30 years old in good health and CMV-seronegative.

The chain employs TRBV6-1 and TRBJ1-1; 9 bases align to TRBD1. Germline V gives CDR1 MNHNS, CDR2 SASEGT. The CDR3 is made up of 14 amino acids. The J segment lost 8 bases and the V segment lost 6 bases, leaving 10 bases of the junction unmatched. The CDR3 region is CASRDNRGLEEAFF. The CDR3 DNA reads as TGTGCCAGCAGGGATAACAGGGGGCTCGAGGAAGCTTTCTTT.

The chain couples TRBV19 to TRBJ2-1, with TRBD2 matching 12 bases. After removal of 7 bases from V and 4 bases from J, the junction contained 2 bases not matched to a gene. The CDR3 covers 14 residues. CDR1 and CDR2 from the germline V gene are LNHDA and SQIVND (reference sequence). The CDR3 DNA reads TGTGCCAGTATCGGGACTAGCGGGTACAATGAGCAGTTCTTC. Protein sequence: CASIGTSGYNEQFF.

This clone was seen a few times. This chain uses TRBV19 with TRBJ2-1; 12 bases fit TRBD2. Germline loops: CDR1 LNHDA, CDR2 SQIVND (reference sequence). With 4 bases clipped from V and 8 bases from J, the junction kept 6 bases outside the gene matches. The CDR3 has 15 amino acids. The chain's CDR3 is CASSTLTSGGDEQFF. The CDR3 DNA sequence: TGTGCCAGTAGTACACTGACTAGCGGGGGTGATGAGCAGTTCTTC.

The chain combines TRBV7-8 with TRBJ1-4, with D uncertain. Germline V lookup: CDR1 SGHVS, CDR2 FQNEAQ. The CDR3 is 14 amino acids. V was cut by 4 bases and J by 7 bases, with 13 bases left in between. The CDR3 spells CASSSVEGSEKLFF. CDR3 bases: TGTGCCAGCAGCTCCGTCGAGGGTTCTGAAAAACTGTTTTTT.

The genes are TRBV27 and TRBJ2-3, with 10 bases that match TRBD2. Germline CDR1 MNHEY, CDR2 SMNVEV (reference sequence). This CDR3 region has 15 residues. Trimming removed 5 bases from V and 4 bases from J; junction bases left unmatched: 6. This CDR3 is CASSPSGLAPDTQYF. The CDR3 DNA is TGTGCCAGCAGTCCCTCGGGACTAGCGCCAGATACGCAGTATTTT.

V and J are TRBV9 and TRBJ1-5, with D perhaps TRBD1 (5 bases). The CDR3 consists of 13 residues. Trimming shortened V by 0 bases and J by 5 bases, and 6 bases separated the two germline ends. Germline V gene data show CDR1 as SGDLS and CDR2 as YYNGEE. CDR3 in DNA: TGTGCCAGCAGCGTAGCGGGGGATCAGCCCCAGCATTTT. Its translation: CASSVAGDQPQHF.

The chain has TRBV6-5 and TRBJ1-1; the D is unclear. Germline V gene data show CDR1 as MNHEY and CDR2 as SVGAGI. Trimming stripped 5 bases from V and 5 bases from J, with 12 bases between. The CDR3 sequence is 13 residues long. DNA for the CDR3: TGTGCCAGCAGTGCGGACGGCGGGACTGAAGCTTTCTTT. Protein: CASSADGGTEAFF.

V and J are TRBV18 and TRBJ1-2, with D unresolved. Germline CDR1 reads KGHSH; CDR2 reads LQKENI. CDR3 length: 13 amino acids. V dropped 3 bases and J dropped 5 bases, with 10 bases sitting between them. As DNA, the CDR3 is TGTGCCAGCTCACCCGCCCGAGCATATGGCTACACCTTC. As protein: CASSPARAYGYTF. The whole variable domain, remainder taken from reference TRBV18 and TRBJ1-2, is NAGVMQNPRHLVRRRGQEARLRCSPMKGHSHVYWYRQLPEEGLKFMVYLQKENIIDESGMPKERFSAEFPKEGPSILRIQQVVRGDSAAYFCASSPARAYGYTFGSGTRLTVV.

The chain is built from TRBV4-1 and TRBJ2-1, with 10 bases that match TRBD2. The CDR3 covers 17 residues. The trim removed 1 base at V and 1 base at J, leaving 4 bases unmatched. The germline V gene has CDR1 MGHRA and CDR2 YSYEKL. The CDR3 is CASSQGASGGSYNEQFF. The DNA of the CDR3 is TGCGCCAGCAGCCAAGGGGCTAGCGGGGGATCCTACAATGAGCAGTTCTTC.

This chain connects TRBV21-1 to TRBJ2-5; TRBD2, as called in the table, went unchecked against the DNA. TRBV21-1 is annotated as a pseudogene. This CDR3 contains 15 residues. The DNA for the CDR3 is TGTGCCAGCACCCGACTAGCGGGGGGTAAAAAGACCCAGTACTTC. This sequence encodes CASTRLAGGKKTQYF.